What follows describes a single T cell receptor (beta chain). J was trimmed by 3 bases and V by 5 bases; bases with no gene match: 20. Germline V gives CDR1 MNHEY, CDR2 SMNVEV (reference sequence). The CDR3 extends over 20 amino acids. The record originates from a study of blood T cell repertoires in COVID-19. Study information: Sources were T cells, B-cell-depleted T cells, or PBMCs; the material itself was cDNA or gDNA.

Assay used: immunoSEQ multiplex PCR; TCRdb lists only in-frame clones, some missing. This table holds about 240,000 clones, around 86% found once. This receptor was identified in a woman in her seventies with active or convalescent COVID-19. The sample consisted of peripheral blood. V gene TRBV27 combines with J gene TRBJ1-5; 9 bases are a match to TRBD1. The CDR3 bases are TGTGCCAGCAGTCCGACCGGGACAGGGCTTGCGATGGTCTCCAATCAGCCCCAGCATTTT. Protein: CASSPTGTGLAMVSNQPQHF.